This T cell receptor (beta chain) was observed in a study of radiation and T cells in renal cell carcinoma. Using immunoSEQ multiplex PCR, the repertoire was profiled, and TCRdb retains in-frame clones only, with some absent. The top ten clones hold 20% to 25% of a sample with 25,000 or so clones, around 50% of them seen once. The ends were cut back, 7 bases at V and 2 bases at J, with 12 bases in the middle. The CDR3 spans 15 residues. CDR1 and CDR2 (germline): MNHEY, SMNVEV (reference sequence). The treatment here: treatment-naive control, cytoreductive nephrectomy. Control tumors came from a few females and 11 males, aged roughly 35 to 82.

The J gene is TRBJ1-6, the V gene TRBV27; a weak D match, TRBD1 (5 bases). Sequenced material: tumor tissue, taken from a patient whose treatment was nephrectomy without radiotherapy. The TCR was taken from a human donor with renal cell carcinoma. The CDR3 DNA reads TGTGCCAGCAAGGACGGGACCACCTATAATTCACCCCTCCACTTT. Its translation: CASKDGTTYNSPLHF.